The 26 T cell receptor beta chains below were found in one sample sequenced in a study of blood T cell repertoires in COVID-19. Only in-frame clones appear in the TCRdb table, and some are missing; sequencing was by immunoSEQ multiplex PCR. Of some 180,000 clones listed, around 85% were seen once; the top ten hold more than 5%. The source material was PBMCs or T cells enriched from blood (not recorded which). All receptors derive from a man aged 40-55 years who had recovered from COVID-19.

This chain uses TRBV25-1 with TRBJ2-1, with a possible D match to TRBD1 (5 bases). The CDR3 sequence is 14 residues long. V was pared by 6 bases and J by 7 bases, with 16 bases between. Germline values: CDR1 MGHDK, CDR2 SYGVNS. CDR3 nucleotide sequence: TGTGCCAGCAGATTGTCAGGGCCCGTGAATGAGCAGTTCTTC. Residues: CASRLSGPVNEQFF.

This chain joins TRBV6-5 and TRBJ2-7; D is possibly TRBD2 (5 bases). With 5 bases removed from V and 5 bases from J, the gap between germline ends came to 13 bases. The CDR3 length is 13 residues. Germline V gene sequence: CDR1 MNHEY, CDR2 SVGAGI. The CDR3 DNA sequence: TGTGCCAGCAGTCCCAGCCACGGGGACGAGCAGTACTTC. As protein: CASSPSHGDEQYF.

J is TRBJ1-5 and V is TRBV4-1; weak D call: TRBD1 (6 bases). This CDR3 has 14 amino acids. Trimming pared 2 bases from V and 5 bases from J, leaving 10 bases between. CDR1 is MGHRA and CDR2 is YSYEKL in the germline V gene. This chain's CDR3 is CASSQLQGHQPQHF. CDR3 DNA: TGCGCCAGCAGCCAATTACAGGGCCATCAGCCCCAGCATTTT.

CDR3 residues: CASSENSAGVRETQYF. DNA for the CDR3: TGTGCCAGCAGTGAAAATTCGGCGGGGGTGCGGGAGACCCAGTACTTC. V is TRBV6-1 and J is TRBJ2-5; 7 bases line up with TRBD2. Losses at the gene ends were 2 bases for V and 5 bases for J; bases not matched to a gene: 11. CDR3 length: 16 amino acids. CDR1 and CDR2 (germline): MNHNS, SASEGT.

This clone was seen more than once but under ten times. The chain combines TRBV12-3 or TRBV12-4 with TRBJ1-2; the match to TRBD1 covers 8 bases. The CDR3 has 12 residues. The ends lost 6 bases at V and 6 bases at J; junction bases unmatched: 3. The CDR3 loop reads CASSRTGNGYTF. For the CDR3, the DNA is TGTGCCAGCAGCCGGACAGGGAATGGCTACACCTTC.

In its sample, this clone was seen a few times. The V gene is TRBV28, the J gene TRBJ2-7; TRBD1 might be the D (6 bases). CDR1 is MDHEN, CDR2 SYDVKM, per germline. This CDR3 has 13 amino acids. The germline V and J ends were trimmed by 2 bases and 5 bases, with 10 bases remaining between them. The CDR3 sequence: CASSLKWGHEQYF. The CDR3 DNA follows: TGTGCCAGCAGTTTAAAATGGGGGCACGAGCAGTACTTC.

The genes are TRBV18 and TRBJ2-7; D call uncertain. Germline CDR1 and CDR2: KGHSH and LQKENI. V was trimmed by 0 bases and J by 6 bases, leaving 6 bases between them. The CDR3 loop spans 12 amino acids. The CDR3 DNA sequence: TGTGCCAGCTCACCACCCGGAGCCGAGCAGTACTTC. Its protein is CASSPPGAEQYF.

This clone was detected a few times. Other DNA sequences from this sample encode an identical CDR3 as well. The chain combines TRBV6-1 with TRBJ2-3; tentative D call: TRBD1 (6 bases). Germline CDR1 is MNHNS and CDR2 is SASEGT. The V and J ends lost 1 base and 2 bases respectively, with 7 bases between them. The CDR3 has 14 residues. The CDR3 region has the DNA TGTGCCAGCAGTGAAGACAGGGACACAGATACGCAGTATTTT. Protein sequence: CASSEDRDTDTQYF.

The chain has TRBV2 and TRBJ2-2; 8 bases agree with TRBD2. The CDR3 extends over 14 amino acids. Germline V gene data show CDR1 as SNHLY and CDR2 as FYNNEI. V gave up 7 bases and J gave up 0 bases; unmatched junction bases: 1. DNA for the CDR3: TGTGCCAGCAAGACTAGCGCGAACACCGGGGAGCTGTTTTTT. This translates into CASKTSANTGELFF.

This clone was detected only once. The J gene is TRBJ2-7, the V gene TRBV3-1 (or the pseudogene TRBV3-2), with D tentatively TRBD2 (6 bases). V lost 1 base, J lost 7 bases, and 23 bases lay in between. The germline CDR1 and CDR2 sequences are LGHDT and YNNKEL (reference sequence). The CDR3 runs to 17 residues. The CDR3 spells CASSQGSSLAIHREQYF. CDR3 DNA sequence: TGTGCCAGCAGCCAAGGGTCCTCACTAGCCATTCACAGGGAGCAGTACTTC.

The chain carries TRBV2 and TRBJ1-1; D gene unclear. Trimming stripped 6 bases from V and 0 bases from J, with 11 bases between. Germline assignment: CDR1 SNHLY and CDR2 FYNNEI. This CDR3 has 14 amino acids. The CDR3 sequence: CASSEAPLNTEAFF. In DNA form, the CDR3 reads TGTGCCAGCAGCGAGGCCCCCTTGAACACTGAAGCTTTCTTT.

V and J are TRBV5-4 and TRBJ1-2; TRBD1 matches 11 bases. Germline CDR1 SGHNT, CDR2 YYREEE (reference sequence). V was pared by 9 bases and J by 7 bases, with 11 bases of the junction left unmatched. This CDR3 has 14 residues. CDR3 loop: CATVRTGGGFGYTF. CDR3 DNA sequence: TGTGCCACCGTCCGGACAGGGGGCGGGTTTGGCTACACCTTC.

V is TRBV7-9 and J is TRBJ2-1; 10 nucleotides agree with TRBD1. This CDR3 spans 15 amino acids. Germline V gene lookup returns CDR1 SEHNR and CDR2 FQNEAQ (reference sequence). The V gene end was trimmed by 4 bases and the J gene end by 6 bases; junction bases not matched to a gene: 6. Written as DNA, the CDR3 is TGTGCCAGCAGCTCCGGGACAGGGGCTACCAATGAGCAGTTCTTC. Residues: CASSSGTGATNEQFF.

This clone was seen only once. This chain links TRBV12-5 with TRBJ2-1; unclear D gene. Germline V gene sequence: CDR1 LGHNT, CDR2 FRNRAP. The CDR3 length is 13 residues. Trimming took 5 bases from V and 5 from J, leaving 10 bases between them. Here the CDR3 reads CASGTTRHNEQFF. The CDR3 coding sequence is TGTGCTAGTGGTACGACTCGTCACAATGAGCAGTTCTTC.

V usage is TRBV11-3 and J usage is TRBJ1-3; D is undetermined. Germline V gene data show CDR1 as SGHNT and CDR2 as YENEEA. The CDR3 spans 14 residues. Trimming took off 2 bases at V and 4 bases at J, with 9 bases between the two ends. CDR3 sequence (DNA): TGTGCCAGCAGCTTATCCCCGGGAGGAAACACCATATATTTT. Protein product: CASSLSPGGNTIYF.

This chain connects TRBV3-1 (or the pseudogene TRBV3-2) to TRBJ2-7, with D possibly TRBD2 on 6 matching bases. Trimming left V 1 base short and J 4 bases short, with 11 bases between. Germline-derived CDR1 and CDR2 are LGHDT and YNNKEL (reference sequence). The CDR3 consists of 14 residues. Here the CDR3 reads CASSQASGVYEQYF. For the CDR3, the DNA is TGTGCCAGCAGCCAAGCGTCGGGAGTGTACGAGCAGTACTTC.

J is TRBJ2-5 and V is TRBV10-3, with D possibly being TRBD2 (6 bases). CDR1 and CDR2 from the germline V gene are ENHRY and SYGVKD. CDR3 length equals 13 residues. V lost 6 bases, J lost 1 base, and 9 bases lay in between. The CDR3, as DNA: TGTGCCATCAGCCTTAGCGGCCAAGAGACCCAGTACTTC. This encodes CAISLSGQETQYF.

This chain uses TRBV6-5 with TRBJ1-2; possible D gene TRBD1, 6 bases. Germline V gene data show CDR1 as MNHEY and CDR2 as SVGAGI. The V end was cut by 8 bases, the J end by 4 bases, with 17 bases between. The CDR3 consists of 14 residues. CDR3 amino acids: CASASTGGVYGYTF. CDR3 DNA sequence: TGTGCCAGCGCTTCGACTGGGGGCGTCTATGGCTACACCTTC.

The chain combines TRBV7-8 with TRBJ2-7; no definite D call. The CDR3 has 12 residues. V gave up 2 bases and J gave up 1 base, with 3 bases separating them. Germline-derived CDR1 and CDR2 are SGHVS and FQNEAQ. The DNA for the CDR3 is TGTGCCAGCAGCTTAATATCCTACGAGCAGTACTTC. Translated: CASSLISYEQYF.

The chain recombines TRBV11-2 with TRBJ1-5, with TRBD1 identical over 7 bases. Germline V gene data show CDR1 as SGHAT and CDR2 as FQNNGV. V lost 5 bases to trimming and J lost 6 bases; unmatched junction nucleotides: 4. This CDR3 spans 13 amino acids. CDR3 sequence: CASSLGDSQPQHF. CDR3 DNA: TGTGCCAGCAGCCTCGGGGACAGTCAGCCCCAGCATTTT.

Written as DNA, the CDR3 is TGCAGCGTTAAACAGGGGGCGGCAACTAATGAAAAACTGTTTTTT. Its protein product is CSVKQGAATNEKLFF. The chain employs TRBV29-1 and TRBJ1-4; 9 bases agree with TRBD1. Germline CDR1 and CDR2: SQVTM and ANQGSEA. The CDR3 length is 15 residues. Trimming cost V 5 bases and J 0 bases; bases outside gene matches: 4.

This sequence joins TRBV5-1 and TRBJ1-2, with D uncertain. The CDR3 contains 14 residues. CDR1 is SGHRS and CDR2 is YFSETQ in the germline V gene. Trimming pared 6 bases from V and 1 base from J, leaving 13 bases between. CDR3 sequence: CASKVSGDNYGYTF. CDR3 coding DNA: TGCGCCAGCAAAGTTTCGGGAGATAACTATGGCTACACCTTC.

The rearrangement uses TRBV11-2 and TRBJ1-3, with a tentative D call TRBD1 (6 bases). Germline V gives CDR1 SGHAT, CDR2 FQNNGV. Trimming cost V 5 bases and J 3 bases, with 17 bases left between them. There are 16 residues in the CDR3. The CDR3 loop reads CASSRQQGDFGNTIYF. DNA for the CDR3: TGTGCCAGCAGCCGTCAACAGGGAGATTTTGGAAACACCATATATTTT.

V gene TRBV18 combines with J gene TRBJ1-6, with TRBD1 matching 10 bases. Germline CDR1 KGHSH, CDR2 LQKENI. The junction had 6 bases not matched to a gene; V was cut back by 1 base and J by 6 bases. This CDR3 contains 17 residues. CDR3 sequence (DNA): TGTGCCAGCTCACCACGGACAGGGGGTGATGGTAATTCACCCCTCCACTTT. Translation gives CASSPRTGGDGNSPLHF.

V usage is TRBV27 and J usage is TRBJ2-5; D possibly corresponds to TRBD2 (6 bases). This CDR3 contains 11 residues. Germline V CDR1 and CDR2: MNHEY, SMNVEV (reference sequence). Trimming removed 7 bases at V and 9 bases at J, with 12 bases between. CDR3 DNA: TGTGCCAGCATGGGAGGTTCGGCCCAGTACTTC. This gives the protein CASMGGSAQYF.

V is TRBV28 and J is TRBJ1-2; D possibly corresponds to TRBD1 (6 bases). Trimming pared 6 bases from V and 7 bases from J, leaving 12 bases between. The CDR3 loop spans 12 amino acids. Per the germline V gene, CDR1 is MDHEN and CDR2 is SYDVKM. CDR3 coding DNA: TGTGCCAGCAGGTTTGGGGGCAGTGGCTACACCTTC. It encodes CASRFGGSGYTF.